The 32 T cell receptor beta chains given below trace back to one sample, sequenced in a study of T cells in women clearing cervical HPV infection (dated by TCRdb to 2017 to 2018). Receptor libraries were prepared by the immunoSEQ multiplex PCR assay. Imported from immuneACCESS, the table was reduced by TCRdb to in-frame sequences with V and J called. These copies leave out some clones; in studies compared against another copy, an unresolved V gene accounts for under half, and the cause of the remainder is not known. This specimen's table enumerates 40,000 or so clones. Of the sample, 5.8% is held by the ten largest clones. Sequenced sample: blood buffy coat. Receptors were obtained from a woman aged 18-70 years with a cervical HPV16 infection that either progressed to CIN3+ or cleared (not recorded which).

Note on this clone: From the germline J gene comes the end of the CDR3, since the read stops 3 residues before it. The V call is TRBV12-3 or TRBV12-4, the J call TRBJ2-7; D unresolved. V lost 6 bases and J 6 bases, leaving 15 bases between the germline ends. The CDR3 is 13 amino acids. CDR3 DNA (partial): TGTGCCAGCAGGGTGATTTCAGGAATCGAG. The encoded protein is CASRVISGIE. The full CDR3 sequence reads CASRVISGIEQYF.

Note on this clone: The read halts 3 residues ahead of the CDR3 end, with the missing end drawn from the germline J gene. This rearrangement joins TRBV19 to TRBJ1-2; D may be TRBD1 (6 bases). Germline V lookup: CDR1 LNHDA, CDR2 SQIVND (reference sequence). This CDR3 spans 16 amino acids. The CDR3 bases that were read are TGTGCCAGCCGATCTTCGGTACAGGGCCCCTTAAACGAC. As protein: CASRSSVQGPLND. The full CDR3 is CASRSSVQGPLNDYTF.

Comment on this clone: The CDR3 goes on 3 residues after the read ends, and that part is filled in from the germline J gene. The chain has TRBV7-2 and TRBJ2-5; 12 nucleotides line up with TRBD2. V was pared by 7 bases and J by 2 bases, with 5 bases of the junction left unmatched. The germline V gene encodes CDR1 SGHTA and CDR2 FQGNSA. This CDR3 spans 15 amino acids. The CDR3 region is CASTSGLAGQETQYF. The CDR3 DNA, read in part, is TGTGCCAGCACCTCGGGACTAGCGGGTCAAGAGACC.

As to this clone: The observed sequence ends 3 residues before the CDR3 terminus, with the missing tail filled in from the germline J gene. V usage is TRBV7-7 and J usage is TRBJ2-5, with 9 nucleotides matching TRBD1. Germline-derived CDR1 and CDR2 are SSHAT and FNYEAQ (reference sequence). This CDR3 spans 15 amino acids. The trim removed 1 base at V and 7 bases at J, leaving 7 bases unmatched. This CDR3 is CASSLDSDRGATQYF. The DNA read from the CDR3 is TGTGCCAGCAGCTTAGATTCAGACAGGGGGGCGACC.

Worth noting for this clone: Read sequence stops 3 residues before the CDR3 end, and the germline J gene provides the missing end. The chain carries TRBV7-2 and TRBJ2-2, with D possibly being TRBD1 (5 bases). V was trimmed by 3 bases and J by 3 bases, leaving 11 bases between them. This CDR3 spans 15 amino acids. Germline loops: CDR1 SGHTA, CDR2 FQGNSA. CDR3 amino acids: CASSFRQTHTGELFF. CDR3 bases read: TGTGCCAGCAGCTTCCGACAGACCCACACCGGGGAG. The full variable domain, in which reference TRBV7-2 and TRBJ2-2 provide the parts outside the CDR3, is GAGVSQSPSNKVTEKGKDVELRCDPISGHTALYWYRQSLGQGLEFLIYFQGNSAPDKSGLPSDRFSAERTGGSVSTLTIQRTQQEDSAVYLCASSFRQTHTGELFFGEGSRLTVL.

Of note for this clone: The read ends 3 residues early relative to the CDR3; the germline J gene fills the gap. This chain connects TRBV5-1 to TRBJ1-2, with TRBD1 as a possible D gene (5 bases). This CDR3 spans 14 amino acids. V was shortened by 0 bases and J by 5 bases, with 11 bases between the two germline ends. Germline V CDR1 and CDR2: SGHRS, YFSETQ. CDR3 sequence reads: CASSLVQGSYGYTF. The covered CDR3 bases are TGCGCCAGCAGCTTGGTGCAGGGATCTTATGGC.

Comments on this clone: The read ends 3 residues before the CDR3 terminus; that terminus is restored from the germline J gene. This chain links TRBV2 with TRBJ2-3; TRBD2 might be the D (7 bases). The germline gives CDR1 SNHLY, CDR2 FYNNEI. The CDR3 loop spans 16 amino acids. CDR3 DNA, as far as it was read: TGTGCCAGCCAAAAAGGGAGGCTTGGGGGGGGCCCAACG. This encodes CASQKGRLGGGPT. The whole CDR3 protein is CASQKGRLGGGPTQYF.

The CDR3 reads CASSIGRGVLYGQYF. CDR3 DNA (partial): TGTGCCAGTAGTATTGGAAGGGGAGTTCTGTATGGT. The chain recombines TRBV19 with TRBJ2-4, with D perhaps being TRBD1 or TRBD2 (5 bases each). The read ends 3 residues shy of where the CDR3 ends; the end is completed using the germline J gene. This CDR3 is built from 15 residues. The germline V gene encodes CDR1 LNHDA and CDR2 SQIVND (reference sequence).

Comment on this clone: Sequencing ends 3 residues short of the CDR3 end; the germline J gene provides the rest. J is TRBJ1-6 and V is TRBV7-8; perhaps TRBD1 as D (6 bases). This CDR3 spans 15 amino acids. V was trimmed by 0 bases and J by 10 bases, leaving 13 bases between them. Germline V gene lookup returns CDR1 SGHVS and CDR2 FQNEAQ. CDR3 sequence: CASSLAAQGESPLHF. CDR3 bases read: TGTGCCAGCAGCTTAGCTGCACAGGGAGAATCACCC.

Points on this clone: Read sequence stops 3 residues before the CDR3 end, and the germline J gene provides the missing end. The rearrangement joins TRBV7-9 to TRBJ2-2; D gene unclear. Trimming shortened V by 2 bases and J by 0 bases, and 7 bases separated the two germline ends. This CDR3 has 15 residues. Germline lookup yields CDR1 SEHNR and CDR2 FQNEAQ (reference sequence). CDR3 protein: CASSLLAANTGELFF. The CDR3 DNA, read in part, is TGTGCCAGCAGCTTACTTGCAGCGAACACCGGGGAG.

The CDR3 bases that were read are TGTGCCAGCAGCTCGGACAGGGGCACAGATACG. This codes for CASSSDRGTDT. The full CDR3 protein reads CASSSDRGTDTQYF. This chain links TRBV7-8 with TRBJ2-3; 8 nucleotides line up with TRBD1. The observed sequence ends 3 residues before the CDR3 terminus, with the missing tail filled in from the germline J gene. CDR1 SGHVS and CDR2 FQNEAQ come from the germline V gene. This CDR3 spans 14 amino acids. The J segment lost 1 base and the V segment lost 4 bases, leaving 1 base of the junction unmatched. The variable domain in full, with the rest retrieved from reference TRBV7-8 and TRBJ2-3, is GAGVSQSPRYKVAKRGQDVALRCDPISGHVSLFWYQQALGQGPEFLTYFQNEAQLDKSGLPSDRFFAERPEGSVSTLKIQRTQQEDSAVYLCASSSDRGTDTQYFGPGTRLTVL.

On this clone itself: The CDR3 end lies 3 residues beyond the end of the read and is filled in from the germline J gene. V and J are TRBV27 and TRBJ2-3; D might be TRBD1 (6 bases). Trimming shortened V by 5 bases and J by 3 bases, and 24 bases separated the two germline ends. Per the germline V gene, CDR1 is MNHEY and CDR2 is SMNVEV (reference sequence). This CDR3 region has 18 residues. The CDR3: CASSQIFPTGQTTDTQYF. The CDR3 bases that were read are TGTGCCAGCAGTCAGATATTCCCCACGGGACAAACAACAGATACG.

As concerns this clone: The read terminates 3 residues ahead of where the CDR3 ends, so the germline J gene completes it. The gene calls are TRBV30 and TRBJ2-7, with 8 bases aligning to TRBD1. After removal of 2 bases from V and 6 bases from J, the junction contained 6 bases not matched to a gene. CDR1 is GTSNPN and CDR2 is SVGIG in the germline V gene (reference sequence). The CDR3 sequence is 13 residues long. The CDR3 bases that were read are TGTGCCTGGAGTAACAGGGGGTACAGCGAG. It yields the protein CAWSNRGYSE. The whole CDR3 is CAWSNRGYSEQYF.

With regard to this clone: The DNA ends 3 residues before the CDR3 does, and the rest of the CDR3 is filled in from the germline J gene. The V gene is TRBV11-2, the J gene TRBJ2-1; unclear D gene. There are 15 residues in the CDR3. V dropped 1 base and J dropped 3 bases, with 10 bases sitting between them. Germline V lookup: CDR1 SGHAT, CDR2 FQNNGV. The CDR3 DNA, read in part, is TGTGCCAGCAGCTTAGTGCGGATCGGCTACAATGAG. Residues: CASSLVRIGYNE. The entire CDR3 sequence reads CASSLVRIGYNEQFF.

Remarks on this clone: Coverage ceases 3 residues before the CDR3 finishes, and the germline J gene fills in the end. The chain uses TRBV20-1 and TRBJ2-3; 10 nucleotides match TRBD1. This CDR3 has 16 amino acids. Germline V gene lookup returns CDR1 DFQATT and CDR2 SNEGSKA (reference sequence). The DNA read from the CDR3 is TGCAGTGCTACCAAGTCCCGGGACAGGGGCAATCAGCCG. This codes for CSATKSRDRGNQP. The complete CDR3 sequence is CSATKSRDRGNQPQYF.

The CDR3 loop is CASSDYGSSTGELFF. The covered CDR3 bases are TGTGCCAGCAGCGACTACGGGAGTTCGACCGGGGAG. The chain carries TRBV7-3 and TRBJ2-2; D perhaps matches TRBD2 (6 bases). The CDR3 extends 3 residues past the end of the read, so its final part is completed from the germline J gene. V lost 5 bases to trimming and J lost 5 bases, with 15 bases between them. Per the germline V gene, CDR1 is SGHTA and CDR2 is FQGTGA. This CDR3 region has 15 residues.

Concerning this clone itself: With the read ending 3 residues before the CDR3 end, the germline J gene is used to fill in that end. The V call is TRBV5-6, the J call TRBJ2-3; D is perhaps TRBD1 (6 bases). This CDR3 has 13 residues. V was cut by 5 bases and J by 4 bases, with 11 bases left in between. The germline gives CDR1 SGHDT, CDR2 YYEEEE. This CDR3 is CASRTGTSDTQYF. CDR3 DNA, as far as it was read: TGTGCCAGCAGAACAGGGACCTCAGATACG.

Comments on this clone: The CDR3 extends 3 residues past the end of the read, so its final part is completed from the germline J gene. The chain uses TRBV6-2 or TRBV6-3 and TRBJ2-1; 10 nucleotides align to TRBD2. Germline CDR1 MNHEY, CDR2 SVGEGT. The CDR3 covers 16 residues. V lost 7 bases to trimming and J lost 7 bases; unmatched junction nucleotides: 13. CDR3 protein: CASTPIGLAGDNEQFF. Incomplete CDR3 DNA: TGTGCCAGCACCCCGATTGGGCTAGCGGGAGATAATGAG.

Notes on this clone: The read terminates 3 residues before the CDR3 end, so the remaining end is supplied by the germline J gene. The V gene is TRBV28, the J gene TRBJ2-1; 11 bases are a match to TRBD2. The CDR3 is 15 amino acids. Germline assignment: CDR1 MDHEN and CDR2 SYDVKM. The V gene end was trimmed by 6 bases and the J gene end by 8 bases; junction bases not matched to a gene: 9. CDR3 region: CASSLLAGVAYEQFF. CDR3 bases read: TGTGCCAGCAGCTTACTAGCGGGAGTGGCTTATGAG. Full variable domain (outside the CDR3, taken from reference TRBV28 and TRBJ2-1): DVKVTQSSRYLVKRTGEKVFLECVQDMDHENMFWYRQDPGLGLRLIYFSYDVKMKEKGDIPEGYSVSREKKERFSLILESASTNQTSMYLCASSLLAGVAYEQFFGPGTRLTVL.

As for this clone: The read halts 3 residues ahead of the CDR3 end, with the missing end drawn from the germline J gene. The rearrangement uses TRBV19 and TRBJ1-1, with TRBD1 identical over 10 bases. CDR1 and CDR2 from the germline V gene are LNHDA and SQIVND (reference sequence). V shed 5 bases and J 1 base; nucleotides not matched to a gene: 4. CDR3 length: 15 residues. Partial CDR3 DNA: TGTGCCAGTAGTGCGAGGACAGGGGGGAACACTGAA. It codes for CASSARTGGNTE. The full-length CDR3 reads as CASSARTGGNTEAFF. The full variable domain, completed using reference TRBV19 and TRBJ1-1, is DGGITQSPKYLFRKEGQNVTLSCEQNLNHDAMYWYRQDPGQGLRLIYYSQIVNDFQKGDIAEGYSVSREKKESFPLTVTSAQKNPTAFYLCASSARTGGNTEAFFGQGTRLTVV.

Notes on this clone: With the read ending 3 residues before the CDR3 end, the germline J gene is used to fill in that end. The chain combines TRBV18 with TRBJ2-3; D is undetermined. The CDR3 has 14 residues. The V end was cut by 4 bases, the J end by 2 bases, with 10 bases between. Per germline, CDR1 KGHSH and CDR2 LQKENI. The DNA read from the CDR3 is TGTGCCAGCTCACGCGCGAGTCCCACAGATACG. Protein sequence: CASSRASPTDT. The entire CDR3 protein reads CASSRASPTDTQYF.

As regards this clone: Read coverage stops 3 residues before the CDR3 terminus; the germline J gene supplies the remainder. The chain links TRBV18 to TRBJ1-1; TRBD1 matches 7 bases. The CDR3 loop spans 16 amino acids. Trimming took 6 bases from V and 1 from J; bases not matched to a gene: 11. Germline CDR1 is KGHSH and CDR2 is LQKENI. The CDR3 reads CASSGTVYLKNTEAFF. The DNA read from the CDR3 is TGTGCCAGCTCTGGGACAGTATACTTAAAGAACACTGAA.

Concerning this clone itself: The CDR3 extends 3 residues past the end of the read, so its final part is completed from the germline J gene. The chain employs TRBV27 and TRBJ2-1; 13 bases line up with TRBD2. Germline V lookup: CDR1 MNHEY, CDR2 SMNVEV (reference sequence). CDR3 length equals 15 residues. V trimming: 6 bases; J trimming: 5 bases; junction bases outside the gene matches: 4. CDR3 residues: CASRPTSGRNNEQFF. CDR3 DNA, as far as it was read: TGTGCCAGCAGACCGACTAGCGGGAGGAACAATGAG.

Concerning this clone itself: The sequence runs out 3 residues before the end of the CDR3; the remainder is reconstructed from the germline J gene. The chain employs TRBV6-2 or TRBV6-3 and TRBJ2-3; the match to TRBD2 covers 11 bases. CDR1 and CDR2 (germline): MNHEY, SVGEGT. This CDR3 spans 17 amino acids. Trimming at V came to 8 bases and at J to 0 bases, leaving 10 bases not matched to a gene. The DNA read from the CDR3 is TGTGCCAGCCAGATCTCGGGACTAGCGGTTAGCACAGATACG. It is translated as CASQISGLAVSTDT. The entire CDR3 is CASQISGLAVSTDTQYF.

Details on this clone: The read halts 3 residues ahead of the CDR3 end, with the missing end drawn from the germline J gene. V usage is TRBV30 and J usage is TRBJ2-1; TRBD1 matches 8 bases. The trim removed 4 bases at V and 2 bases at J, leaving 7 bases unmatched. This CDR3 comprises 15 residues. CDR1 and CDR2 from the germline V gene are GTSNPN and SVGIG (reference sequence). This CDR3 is CAWTRGTGPYNEQFF. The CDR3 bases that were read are TGTGCCTGGACTCGTGGGACAGGACCCTACAATGAG.

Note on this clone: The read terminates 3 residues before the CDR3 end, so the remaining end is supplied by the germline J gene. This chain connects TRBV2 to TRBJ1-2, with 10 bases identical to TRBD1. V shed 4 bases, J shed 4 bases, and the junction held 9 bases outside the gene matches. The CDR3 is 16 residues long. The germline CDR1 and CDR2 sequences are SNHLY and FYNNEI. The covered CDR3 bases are TGTGCCAGCAGTGTTTCAGTGACAGGGGGCACCTATGGC. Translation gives CASSVSVTGGTYG. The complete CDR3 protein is CASSVSVTGGTYGYTF.

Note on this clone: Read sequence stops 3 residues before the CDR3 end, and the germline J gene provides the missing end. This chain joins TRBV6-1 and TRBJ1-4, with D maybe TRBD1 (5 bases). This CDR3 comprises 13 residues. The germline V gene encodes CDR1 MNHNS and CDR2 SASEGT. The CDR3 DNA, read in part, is TGTGCCAGCAGTGAAGTGGGGGGTTCACCA. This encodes CASSEVGGSP. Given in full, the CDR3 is CASSEVGGSPLFF.

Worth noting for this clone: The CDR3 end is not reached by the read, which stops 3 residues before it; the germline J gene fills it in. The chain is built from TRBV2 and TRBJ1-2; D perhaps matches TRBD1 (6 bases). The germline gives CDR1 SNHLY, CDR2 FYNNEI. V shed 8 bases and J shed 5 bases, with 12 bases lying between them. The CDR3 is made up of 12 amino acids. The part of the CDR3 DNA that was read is TGTGCCAGCCGAGTGACAGGTTATGGC. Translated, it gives CASRVTGYG. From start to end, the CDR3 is CASRVTGYGYTF.

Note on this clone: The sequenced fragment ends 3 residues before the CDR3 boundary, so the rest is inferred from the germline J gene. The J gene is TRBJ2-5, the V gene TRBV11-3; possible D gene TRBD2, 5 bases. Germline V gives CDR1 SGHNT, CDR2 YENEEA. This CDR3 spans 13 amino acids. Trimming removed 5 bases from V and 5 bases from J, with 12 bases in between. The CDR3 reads CASSQDSRETQYF. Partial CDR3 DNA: TGTGCCAGCAGCCAGGACTCGCGGGAGACC. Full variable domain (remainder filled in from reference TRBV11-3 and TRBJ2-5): EAGVVQSPRYKIIEKKQPVAFWCNPISGHNTLYWYLQNLGQGPELLIRYENEEAVDDSQLPKDRFSAERLKGVDSTLKIQPAELGDSAVYLCASSQDSRETQYFGPGTRLLVL.

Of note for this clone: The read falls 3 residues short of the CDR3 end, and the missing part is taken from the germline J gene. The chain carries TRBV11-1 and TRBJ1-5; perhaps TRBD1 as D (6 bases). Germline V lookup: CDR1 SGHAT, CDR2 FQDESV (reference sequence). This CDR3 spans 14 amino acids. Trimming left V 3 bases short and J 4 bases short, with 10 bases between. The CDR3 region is CASSLRGQNQPQHF. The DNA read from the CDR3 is TGTGCCAGCAGCTTGCGGGGGCAAAATCAGCCC.

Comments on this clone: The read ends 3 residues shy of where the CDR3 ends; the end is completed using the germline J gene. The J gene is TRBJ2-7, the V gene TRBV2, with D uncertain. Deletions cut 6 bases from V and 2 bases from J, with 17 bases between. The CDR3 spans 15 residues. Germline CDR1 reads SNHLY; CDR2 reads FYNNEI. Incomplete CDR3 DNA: TGTGCCAGCAGCCTAGGAGCTCCCGGCCCCTACGAG. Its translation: CASSLGAPGPYE. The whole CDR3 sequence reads CASSLGAPGPYEQYF.

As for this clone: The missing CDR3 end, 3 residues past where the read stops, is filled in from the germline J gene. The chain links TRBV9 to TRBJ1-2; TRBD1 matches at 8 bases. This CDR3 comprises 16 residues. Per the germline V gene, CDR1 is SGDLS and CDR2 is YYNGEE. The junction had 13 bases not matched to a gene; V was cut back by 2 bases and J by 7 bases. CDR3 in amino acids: CASSVQTQAGGFGYTF. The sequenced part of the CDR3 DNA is TGTGCCAGCAGCGTCCAAACCCAGGCAGGGGGCTTTGGC.